These T cell receptor beta chains were read from a single sample in a study of tumor and adjacent non-tumor tissue in lung cancer. One entry per CDR3 protein, called by TCRdb with MiXCR from the multiplex PCR reads. The sample yields approximately 90,000 distinct CDR3 sequences, around three fifths seen once. The specimen sequenced was lung tumor tissue. The receptor set was obtained from a man in his 70s with non-small cell lung cancer. Both conserved end residues are part of each CDR3. The D gene is left open where the match is weak. The listing skips clone size in some rows; elsewhere it reads once, few, many or a size class.

d_call: -; j_call: TRBJ2-3; clone_size: -; v_call: TRBV6-5; cdr3_aa: CASSYPTTARASIDTQYF; cdr3_nt: TGTGCCAGCAGTTACCCGACGACGGCGAGAGCAAGCATAGATACGCAGTATTTT
d_call: -; j_call: TRBJ2-5; clone_size: -; v_call: TRBV29-1; cdr3_aa: CSVDATGRETQYF; cdr3_nt: TGCAGCGTTGACGCAACAGGTCGGGAGACCCAATACTTC
d_call: -; j_call: TRBJ2-7; clone_size: many; v_call: TRBV5-5; cdr3_aa: CASSLALALFSYEQYF; cdr3_nt: TGTGCCAGCAGCTTGGCCTTGGCCTTATTCTCCTACGAGCAGTACTTC
d_call: TRBD1; j_call: TRBJ1-2; clone_size: many; v_call: TRBV5-4; cdr3_aa: CASSTQVGTGNYGYTF; cdr3_nt: TGTGCCAGCAGCACCCAAGTCGGGACAGGGAACTATGGCTACACCTTC
d_call: -; j_call: TRBJ1-2; clone_size: few; v_call: TRBV6-5; cdr3_aa: CASNAGNYDYIF; cdr3_nt: TGTGCCAGCAATGCAGGGAACTATGACTACATCTTC
d_call: -; j_call: TRBJ1-5; clone_size: -; v_call: TRBV12-3/TRBV12-4; cdr3_aa: CASSDRRRYQPQHF; cdr3_nt: TGTGCCAGTAGCGACCGAAGGAGGTATCAGCCCCAGCATTTT
d_call: -; j_call: TRBJ2-7; clone_size: -; v_call: TRBV29-1; cdr3_aa: CSVGGATSSYGQYF; cdr3_nt: TGCAGCGTTGGAGGGGCGACCTCTTCCTACGGGCAGTACTTC
d_call: -; j_call: TRBJ2-3; clone_size: -; v_call: TRBV29-1; cdr3_aa: CSVGRADCDRGNTDTQYF; cdr3_nt: TGCAGCGTTGGGAGGGCAGACTGTGACAGAGGGAACACAGATACGCAGTATTTT
d_call: -; j_call: TRBJ2-5; clone_size: -; v_call: TRBV5-1; cdr3_aa: CASSPAFRATTQYF; cdr3_nt: TGCGCCAGCAGCCCCGCTTTCCGAGCGACGACCCAGTACTTC
d_call: TRBD1; j_call: TRBJ2-1; clone_size: many; v_call: TRBV4-2; cdr3_aa: CASSRPGQGYNEQFF; cdr3_nt: TGTGCCAGCAGCCGCCCGGGACAGGGGTACAATGAGCAGTTCTTC
d_call: TRBD1; j_call: TRBJ2-7; clone_size: many; v_call: TRBV6-5; cdr3_aa: CASSYKRPGQAHGQYF; cdr3_nt: TGTGCCAGCAGTTACAAGCGGCCTGGACAGGCCCATGGGCAGTACTTC
d_call: -; j_call: TRBJ2-5; clone_size: once; v_call: TRBV5-6; cdr3_aa: CVSSFFEAQYF; cdr3_nt: TGTGTCAGCAGCTTTTTTGAGGCCCAGTACTTC
d_call: -; j_call: TRBJ2-1; clone_size: -; v_call: TRBV2; cdr3_aa: CTSSRDQGGRNEQFF; cdr3_nt: TGTACCAGCAGTCGGGACCAGGGTGGTAGAAATGAGCAGTTCTTC
d_call: -; j_call: TRBJ2-2; clone_size: -; v_call: TRBV5-5; cdr3_aa: CASSLPGANTRELFF; cdr3_nt: TGTGCCAGCAGCTTACCAGGGGCCAACACCCGGGAGCTGTTTTTT
d_call: -; j_call: TRBJ2-3; clone_size: many; v_call: TRBV10-3; cdr3_aa: CAISPVGTDTQYF; cdr3_nt: TGTGCCATCAGCCCAGTAGGCACAGATACGCAGTATTTT
d_call: -; j_call: TRBJ2-2; clone_size: -; v_call: TRBV7-3; cdr3_aa: CASSFPPKEELFF; cdr3_nt: TGTGCCAGCAGCTTCCCCCCGAAGGAGGAGCTGTTTTTT
d_call: TRBD2; j_call: TRBJ2-3; clone_size: -; v_call: TRBV30; cdr3_aa: CAWRGAFGTSGEDRQYF; cdr3_nt: TGTGCCTGGAGGGGCGCATTCGGGACTAGCGGGGAAGATAGGCAGTATTTT
d_call: -; j_call: TRBJ2-7; clone_size: -; v_call: TRBV11-1; cdr3_aa: CASSIDGIGNYEQYF; cdr3_nt: TGTGCCAGCAGCATAGACGGGATAGGGAACTACGAGCAGTACTTC
d_call: TRBD2; j_call: TRBJ2-2; clone_size: -; v_call: TRBV5-1; cdr3_aa: CASRTGLAGGPLTGELFF; cdr3_nt: TGCGCCAGCAGAACAGGACTAGCGGGAGGGCCGCTCACCGGGGAGCTGTTTTTT
d_call: -; j_call: TRBJ2-1; clone_size: few; v_call: TRBV12-3/TRBV12-4; cdr3_aa: CASTPGGISYSEQFF; cdr3_nt: TGTGCCAGCACCCCTGGGGGGATCTCATACAGTGAGCAGTTCTTC
d_call: TRBD1; j_call: TRBJ2-7; clone_size: -; v_call: TRBV28; cdr3_aa: CVSSLWTGDNYEQYF; cdr3_nt: TGTGTCAGCAGTTTGTGGACAGGGGATAACTACGAGCAGTACTTC
d_call: -; j_call: TRBJ2-3; clone_size: -; v_call: TRBV6-1; cdr3_aa: CASGYRGVDQPQYF; cdr3_nt: TGTGCCAGCGGTTATCGAGGTGTGGATCAGCCCCAGTATTTT
d_call: -; j_call: TRBJ2-3; clone_size: many; v_call: TRBV12-3/TRBV12-4; cdr3_aa: CASSFAQGASTDTQYF; cdr3_nt: TGTGCCAGCAGTTTTGCACAGGGTGCTAGCACAGATACGCAGTATTTT
d_call: -; j_call: TRBJ2-5; clone_size: -; v_call: TRBV10-3; cdr3_aa: CAISESWETRNF; cdr3_nt: TGTGCCATCAGTGAGAGCTGGGAGACCCGGAACTTC
d_call: TRBD1; j_call: TRBJ1-1; clone_size: -; v_call: TRBV11-1; cdr3_aa: CASSSRDSPRRAAAFF; cdr3_nt: TGTGCCAGCAGCTCACGGGACAGCCCACGTAGGGCAGCAGCTTTCTTT
d_call: -; j_call: TRBJ2-5; clone_size: many; v_call: TRBV5-1; cdr3_aa: CASSLDGSTETQYF; cdr3_nt: TGCGCCAGCAGCTTGGATGGGTCTACAGAGACCCAGTACTTC
d_call: -; j_call: TRBJ2-4; clone_size: -; v_call: TRBV11-2; cdr3_aa: CASRHPPKNIQYF; cdr3_nt: TGTGCCAGTAGGCACCCCCCCAAAAACATTCAGTACTTC
d_call: TRBD2; j_call: TRBJ2-7; clone_size: many; v_call: TRBV5-4; cdr3_aa: CASSLGGTKRDEQYF; cdr3_nt: TGTGCCAGCAGCTTGGGCGGGACTAAAAGGGACGAGCAGTACTTC
d_call: TRBD1; j_call: TRBJ1-1; clone_size: -; v_call: TRBV29-1; cdr3_aa: CSVKAGTEASF; cdr3_nt: TGCAGCGTCAAAGCGGGGACAGAAGCTTCCTTT
d_call: -; j_call: TRBJ2-7; clone_size: once; v_call: TRBV6-6; cdr3_aa: CASGDRRGPYEQYF; cdr3_nt: TGTGCCAGTGGGGACCGTCGAGGGCCCTACGAGCAGTACTTC
d_call: -; j_call: TRBJ2-7; clone_size: many; v_call: TRBV11-2; cdr3_aa: CASSQGTGAYEQYF; cdr3_nt: TGTGCCAGCAGTCAGGGGACCGGAGCCTACGAGCAGTACTTC
d_call: TRBD2; j_call: TRBJ2-3; clone_size: many; v_call: TRBV29-1; cdr3_aa: CSVSGGLAGVTQYF; cdr3_nt: TGCAGCGTTTCAGGGGGACTAGCGGGAGTAACGCAGTATTTT
d_call: -; j_call: TRBJ2-1; clone_size: -; v_call: TRBV5-1; cdr3_aa: CASSLDLVSYNEQFF; cdr3_nt: TGCGCCAGCAGCTTGGATTTGGTCTCCTACAATGAGCAGTTCTTC
d_call: -; j_call: TRBJ2-7; clone_size: many; v_call: TRBV29-1; cdr3_aa: CSVEERGSANEQYF; cdr3_nt: TGCAGCGTTGAAGAACGTGGGTCGGCAAACGAGCAGTACTTC
d_call: -; j_call: TRBJ2-7; clone_size: once; v_call: TRBV6-6; cdr3_aa: CASSSRDGGRDQYF; cdr3_nt: TGTGCCAGCAGTTCCCGGGACGGAGGACGGGACCAGTACTTC
d_call: TRBD1; j_call: TRBJ1-1; clone_size: -; v_call: TRBV5-5; cdr3_aa: CASRRRTGSLNTEAFF; cdr3_nt: TGTGCCAGCAGAAGACGGACAGGGAGCCTGAACACTGAAGCCTTCTTT
d_call: TRBD2; j_call: TRBJ2-2; clone_size: many; v_call: TRBV6-5; cdr3_aa: CASSFLSGRGTGELFF; cdr3_nt: TGTGCCAGCAGTTTCCTTAGCGGGAGAGGTACCGGGGAGCTGTTTTTT
d_call: -; j_call: TRBJ1-2; clone_size: once; v_call: TRBV7-9; cdr3_aa: CASSLEGDYDYTF; cdr3_nt: TGTGCCAGCAGCTTGGAAGGGGACTATGACTACACCTTC
d_call: TRBD1; j_call: TRBJ2-7; clone_size: -; v_call: TRBV5-6; cdr3_aa: CASSLGEDRAFYKKYF; cdr3_nt: TGTGCCAGTAGCTTGGGAGAGGACAGGGCCTTCTACAAGAAGTACTTC
d_call: -; j_call: TRBJ2-2; clone_size: -; v_call: TRBV11-2; cdr3_aa: CASSLEGHNTGELFF; cdr3_nt: TGTGCCAGCAGCTTAGAAGGGCATAACACCGGGGAGCTATTTTTC
d_call: TRBD2; j_call: TRBJ2-5; clone_size: medium-sized; v_call: TRBV14; cdr3_aa: CASSDGLAVAQYF; cdr3_nt: TGTGCCAGCAGTGATGGACTAGCCGTGGCCCAGTACTTC
d_call: -; j_call: TRBJ2-7; clone_size: -; v_call: TRBV11-2; cdr3_aa: CASSLYFRGGREQYF; cdr3_nt: TGTGCCAGCAGTTTATACTTCCGGGGTGGACGTGAGCAGTACTTC